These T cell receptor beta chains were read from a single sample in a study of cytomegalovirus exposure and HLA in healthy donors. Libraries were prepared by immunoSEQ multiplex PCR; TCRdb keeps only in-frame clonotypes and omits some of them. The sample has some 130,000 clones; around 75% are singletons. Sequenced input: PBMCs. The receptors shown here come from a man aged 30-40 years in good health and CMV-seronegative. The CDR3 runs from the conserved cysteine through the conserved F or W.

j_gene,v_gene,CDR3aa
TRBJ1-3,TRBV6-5,CASSYSFQGLGNTIYF
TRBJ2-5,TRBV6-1,CASSGLAGEGEQYF
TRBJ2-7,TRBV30,CAGAGGGAEQYF
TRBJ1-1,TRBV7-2,CASSLKWTEAFF
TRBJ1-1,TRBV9,CASSAQGGSMNTEAFF
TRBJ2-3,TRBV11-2,CASSLGPLAGRKTDTQYF
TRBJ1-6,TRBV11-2,CASRQLGGGGSNSPLHF
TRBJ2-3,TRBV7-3,CASSSRTGVLGDTQYF
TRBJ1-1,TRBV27,CASRIRGDTEAFF
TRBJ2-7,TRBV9,CASSLSGGPGEQYF
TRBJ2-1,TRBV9,CASSVELAEEDEQFF
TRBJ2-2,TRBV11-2,CASSSPRRDPNRYTGELFF
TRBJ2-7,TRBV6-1,CASSEGGTRSYEQYF
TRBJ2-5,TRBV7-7,CASSFTQQETQYF
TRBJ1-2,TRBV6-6,CASSYGGRTNYGYTF
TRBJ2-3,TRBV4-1,CASSQDRTGTTDTQYF
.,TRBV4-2,CASSPLAAETYEQYF
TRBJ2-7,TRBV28,CASSSGQMSYEQYF
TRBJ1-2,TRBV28,CASSLRLYGYTF
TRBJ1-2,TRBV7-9,CASSYGQGNYGYTF
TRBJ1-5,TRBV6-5,CASSLLRGTDQPQHF
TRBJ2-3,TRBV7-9,CASSPYTDTQYF
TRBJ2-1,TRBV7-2,CASSFTAYNEQFF
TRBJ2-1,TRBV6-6,CASSYSRLADNEQFF
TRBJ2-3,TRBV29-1,CSVHRGGTDTQYF
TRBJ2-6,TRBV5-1,CASSLGAVSGANGLTF
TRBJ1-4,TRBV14,CASSQVTLEGLFF
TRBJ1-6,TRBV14,CASSQGTGHSPLHF
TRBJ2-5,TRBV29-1,CSVDKGAQETQYF
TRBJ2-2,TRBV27,CASRLQGSGELFF
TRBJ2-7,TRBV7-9,CASSLVDRAYEQYF
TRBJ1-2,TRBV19,CASSISRGYTF
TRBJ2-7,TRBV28,CASRREEGEQYF
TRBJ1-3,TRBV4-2,CASSLYTGDGNTIYF
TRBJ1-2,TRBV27,CASSSPRQGGNYGYTF
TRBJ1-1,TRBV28,CASRPHFPPNTEAFF
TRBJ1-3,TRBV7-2,CASSLDQQGGNTIYF
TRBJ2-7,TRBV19,CASSNPRLAGGSYEQYF
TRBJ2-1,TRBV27,CASSSTYRVNEQFF
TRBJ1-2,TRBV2,CASSVTGEASYGYTF